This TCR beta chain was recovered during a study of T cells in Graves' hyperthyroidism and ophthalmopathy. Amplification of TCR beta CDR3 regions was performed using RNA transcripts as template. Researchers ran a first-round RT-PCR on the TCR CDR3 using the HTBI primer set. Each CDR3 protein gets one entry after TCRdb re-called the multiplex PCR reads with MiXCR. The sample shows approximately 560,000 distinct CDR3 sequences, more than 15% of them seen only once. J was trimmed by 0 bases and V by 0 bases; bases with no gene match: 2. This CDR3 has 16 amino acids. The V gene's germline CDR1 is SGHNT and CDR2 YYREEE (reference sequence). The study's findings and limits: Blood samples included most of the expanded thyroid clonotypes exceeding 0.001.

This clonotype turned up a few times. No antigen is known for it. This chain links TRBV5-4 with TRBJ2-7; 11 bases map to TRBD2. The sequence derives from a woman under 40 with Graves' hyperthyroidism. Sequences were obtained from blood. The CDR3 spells CASSLGLAGYSYEQYF. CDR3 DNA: TGTGCCAGCAGCTTGGGACTAGCGGGGTACTCCTACGAGCAGTACTTC.